The 3 T cell receptor beta chains given below trace back to one sample, sequenced in a study of CD8+CD57+ T cells in acquired aplastic anemia. Flow cytometry had shown expanded CD8+CD57+ cells in the patients chosen for sequencing. The template used for profiling TCR beta VDJ and CDR3 was genomic DNA. In TCRdb, the reads were re-called with MiXCR into one record per CDR3 protein. The data show about 120,000 distinct CDR3 sequences, under 60% seen once. Sequencing input: sorted CD4+, CD8+, or CD8+CD57+ T cells (not recorded which) from PBMCs. The source is a human donor with aplastic anemia.

This rearrangement joins TRBV19 to TRBJ1-2, with D maybe TRBD1 (6 bases). This CDR3 has 15 residues. Trimming removed 3 bases at V and 2 bases at J, with 13 bases between. Germline CDR1 is LNHDA and CDR2 is SQIVND (reference sequence). In DNA, the CDR3 is TGTGCCAGTAGTATCGGGGCAGGGGCGAACTATGGCTACACCTTC. Translating gives CASSIGAGANYGYTF.

Regarding this clonotype: A clone one base away is much larger, so this may be a read error. The gene calls are TRBV12-3 or TRBV12-4 and TRBJ2-2; a possible D gene is TRBD2 (5 bases). This CDR3 spans 10 amino acids. The CDR3 loop reads CASGTGELVF. DNA for the CDR3: TGTGCCAGCGGTACCGGGGAGCTGGTTTTT.

The rearrangement joins TRBV24-1 to TRBJ2-6; no clear D. The CDR3 covers 16 residues. V lost 9 bases and J 0 bases, leaving 14 bases between the germline ends. Germline CDR1 reads KGHDR; CDR2 reads SFDVKD. CDR3 nucleotide sequence: TGTGCCACCCGTATACACAGCTACTCTGGGGCCAACGTCCTGACTTTC. This gives the protein CATRIHSYSGANVLTF.